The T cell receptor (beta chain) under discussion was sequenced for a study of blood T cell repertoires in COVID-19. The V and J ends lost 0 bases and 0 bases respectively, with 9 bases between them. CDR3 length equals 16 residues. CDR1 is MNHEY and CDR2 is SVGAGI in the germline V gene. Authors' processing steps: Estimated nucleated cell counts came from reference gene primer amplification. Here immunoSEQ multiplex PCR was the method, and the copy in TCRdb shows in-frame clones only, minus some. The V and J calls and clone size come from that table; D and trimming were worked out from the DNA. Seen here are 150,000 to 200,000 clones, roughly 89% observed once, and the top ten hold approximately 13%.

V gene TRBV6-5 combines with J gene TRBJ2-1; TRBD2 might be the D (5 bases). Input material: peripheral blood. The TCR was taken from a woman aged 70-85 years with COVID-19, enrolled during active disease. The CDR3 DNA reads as TGTGCCAGCAGTTACTCGTCCGGACTCTCCTACAATGAGCAGTTCTTC. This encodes CASSYSSGLSYNEQFF.